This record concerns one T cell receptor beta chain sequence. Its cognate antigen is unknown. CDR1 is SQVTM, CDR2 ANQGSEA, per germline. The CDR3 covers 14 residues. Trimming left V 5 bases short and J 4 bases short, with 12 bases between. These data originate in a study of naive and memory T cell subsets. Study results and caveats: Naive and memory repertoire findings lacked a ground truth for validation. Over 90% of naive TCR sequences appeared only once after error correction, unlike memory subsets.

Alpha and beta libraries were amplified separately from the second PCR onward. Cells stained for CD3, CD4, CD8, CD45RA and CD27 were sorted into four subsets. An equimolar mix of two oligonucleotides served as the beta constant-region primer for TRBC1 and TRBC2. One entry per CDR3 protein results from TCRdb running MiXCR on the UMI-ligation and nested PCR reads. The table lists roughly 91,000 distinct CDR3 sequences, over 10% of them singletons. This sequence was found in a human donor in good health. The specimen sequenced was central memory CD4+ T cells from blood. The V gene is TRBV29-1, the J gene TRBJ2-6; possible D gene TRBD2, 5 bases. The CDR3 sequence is CSVTSSGGANVLTF. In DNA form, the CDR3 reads TGCAGCGTTACAAGCTCGGGGGGGGCCAACGTCCTGACTTTC.